The present T cell receptor beta chain was sequenced within a study of metastatic and nonmetastatic thyroid tumors. Study context: Across blood and tumor or nodule tissue, repertoires from malignant and benign thyroid patients were compared with one another. Study conclusions and caveats: A significant increase in TCR beta diversity was reportedly seen in malignant thyroid tumors relative to benign nodules, in blood and tumor.

In the original analysis: To classify distant metastasis in papillary thyroid cancer, a model was built from CDR3 differences across clinicopathological groups. Using MiXCR, TCRdb reanalyzed the PCR reads. For this entry, the V and J calls and clone size follow TCRdb and not the study's own pipeline. The repertoire holds roughly 30,000 clones, 18% seen once, with approximately 10% in the top ten. This clone was found a few times. The antigen remains undetermined. CDR1 and CDR2 from the germline V gene are ENHRY and SYGVKD. The CDR3 has 13 amino acids. With V trimmed by 5 bases and J by 10 bases, 7 bases remained unmatched. All patients reached thyroid surgery having received no treatment beforehand.

The rearrangement joins TRBV10-3 to TRBJ2-7, with 11 bases that match TRBD2. Sequencing input: blood. The sequence derives from a female donor with papillary thyroid cancer or a benign thyroid nodule (not recorded which). Some clones in this sample may be carry-over from other donors' samples. The CDR3 here is CAISPPGLAEQYF. As DNA, the CDR3 is TGTGCCATCAGTCCCCCGGGACTAGCGGAACAGTACTTC.